This T cell receptor beta chain was recorded in a study of blood T cell repertoires in COVID-19. In this sample, this clone turned up a few times. Some clones are missing from TCRdb's copy, which holds only in-frame ones; the method was immunoSEQ multiplex PCR. The data show tens of thousands of clones, approximately 78% seen once. The CDR3 contains 15 residues. Germline lookup yields CDR1 MGHRA and CDR2 YSYEKL. Trimming left V 3 bases short and J 4 bases short, with 15 bases between. Sequences were obtained from peripheral blood. The TCR comes from a human donor in a cohort sampled during active COVID-19. The chain employs TRBV4-1 and TRBJ1-2; no clear D. The CDR3: CASSQTRDQAYGYTF. The CDR3 coding sequence is TGCGCCAGCAGCCAGACTCGAGACCAAGCCTATGGCTACACCTTC.